This TCR beta chain was sequenced during a study of identical twins. Germline CDR1 SGHVS, CDR2 FNYEAQ. CDR3 size: 15 residues. With V trimmed by 5 bases and J by 5 bases, 10 bases remained unmatched. Template switching added a universal primer binding site, and final cDNA carried unique molecular identifiers. TCRdb recomputed calls from the 5' RACE reads with MiXCR, one row per CDR3 protein. In the table there are around 340,000 distinct CDR3 sequences, more than 9% of which are singletons. To note about this clonotype: Antigen unknown.

Study-wide points: Monozygotic twins shared more out-of-frame TCR alpha than recombination models predicted.

Another study also made use of these data, one on yellow fever vaccine responses in identical twins.

The sequence was obtained from a woman in her late teens or twenties in good health. Source material: CD8+ T cells sorted from blood. This sequence joins TRBV7-6 and TRBJ2-7, with TRBD1 identical over 9 bases. CDR3 in amino acids: CASSSRDRVFHEQYV. The CDR3 bases are TGTGCCAGCAGCAGCCGGGACAGGGTTTTCCACGAGCAGTACGTC.